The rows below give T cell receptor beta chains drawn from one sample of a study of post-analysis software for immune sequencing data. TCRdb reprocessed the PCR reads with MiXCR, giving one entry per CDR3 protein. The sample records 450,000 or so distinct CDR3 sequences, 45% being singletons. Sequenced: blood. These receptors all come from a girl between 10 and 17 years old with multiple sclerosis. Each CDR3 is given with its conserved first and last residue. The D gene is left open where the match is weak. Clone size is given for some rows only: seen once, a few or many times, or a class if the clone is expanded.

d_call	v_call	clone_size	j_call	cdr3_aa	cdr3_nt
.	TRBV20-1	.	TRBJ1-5	CSARGPSGEQPQHF	TGCAGTGCTAGAGGTCCTTCGGGGGAGCAGCCCCAGCATTTT
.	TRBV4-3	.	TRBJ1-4	CASSQTAREKLFF	TGCGCCAGCAGCCAAACCGCTCGGGAAAAACTGTTTTTT
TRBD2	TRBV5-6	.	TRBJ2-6	CASSFPGTSGVSGANVLTF	TGTGCCAGCAGCTTTCCCGGGACTAGCGGTGTCTCTGGGGCCAACGTCCTGACTTTC
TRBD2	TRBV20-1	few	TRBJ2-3	CSATSGESTDTQYF	TGCAGTGCTACTAGCGGGGAAAGCACAGATACGCAGTATTTT
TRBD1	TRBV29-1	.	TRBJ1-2	CSVGSGQGVLYGYTF	TGCAGCGTTGGTTCGGGACAGGGGGTTCTCTATGGCTACACCTTC
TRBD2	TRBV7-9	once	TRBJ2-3	CASSLWRGSADTQYF	TGTGCCAGCAGCTTGTGGCGGGGGAGCGCAGATACGCAGTATTTT
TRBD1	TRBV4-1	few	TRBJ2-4	CASGFSPRDREYLAKNIQYF	TGCGCCAGCGGATTCTCGCCCCGGGACAGGGAATATCTAGCCAAAAACATTCAGTACTTC
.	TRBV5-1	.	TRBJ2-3	CASSLAGMPGPTDTQYF	TGCGCCAGCAGCTTGGCCGGAATGCCCGGCCCCACAGATACGCAGTATTTT
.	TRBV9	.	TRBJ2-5	CASSVVDYGGLKTRYF	TGTGCCAGCAGCGTAGTCGATTATGGGGGACTGAAGACCCGGTACTTC
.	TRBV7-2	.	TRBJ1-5	CASSLVGGRFSQPQHF	TGTGCCAGCAGCTTAGTAGGAGGACGGTTCTCTCAGCCCCAGCATTTT
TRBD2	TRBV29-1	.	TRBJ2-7	CSVRPSGSYEQYF	TGCAGCGTGCGACCTAGCGGGAGCTACGAGCAGTACTTC
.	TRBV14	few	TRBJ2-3	CASSLYHADTQYF	TGTGCCAGCAGCCTCTATCATGCAGATACGCAGTATTTT
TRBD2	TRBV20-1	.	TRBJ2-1	CSARRLADNEQFF	TGCAGTGCTAGAAGGCTAGCGGATAATGAGCAGTTCTTC
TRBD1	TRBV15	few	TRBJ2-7	CATSTDRGYEQYF	TGTGCCACCAGCACCGACAGGGGCTACGAGCAGTACTTC
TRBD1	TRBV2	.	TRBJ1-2	CASSEFGQGNYGYTF	TGTGCCAGCAGTGAATTCGGACAGGGGAACTATGGCTACACCTTC
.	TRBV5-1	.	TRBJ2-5	CASSPQGTETQYF	TGCGCCAGCAGCCCTCAGGGTACGGAGACCCAGTACTTC
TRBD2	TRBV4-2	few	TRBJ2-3	CASSQVRLAGSTDTQYF	TGTGCCAGCAGCCAAGTTAGACTAGCGGGTAGCACAGATACGCAGTATTTT
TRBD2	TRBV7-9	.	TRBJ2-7	CASSRPIAGGRNEQYF	TGTGCCAGCAGCCGACCTATAGCGGGAGGGCGTAACGAGCAGTACTTC
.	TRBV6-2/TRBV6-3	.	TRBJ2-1	CASSYLMEGSAQFF	TGTGCCAGCAGTTACTTGATGGAGGGGTCTGCGCAGTTCTTC
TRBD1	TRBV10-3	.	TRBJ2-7	CAIREDRGGETRYF	TGTGCCATCAGGGAGGACAGGGGCGGGGAGACCCGGTACTTC
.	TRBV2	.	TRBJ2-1	CASSYNQGGNEQFF	TGTGCCAGCAGTTATAATCAGGGAGGCAATGAGCAGTTCTTC
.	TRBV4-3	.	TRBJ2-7	CASSQDAYSAGYEQYF	TGCGCCAGCAGCCAAGACGCGTATTCCGCGGGATACGAGCAGTACTTC
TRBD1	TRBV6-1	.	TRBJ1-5	CASSRGQGARSNQPQHF	TGTGCCAGCAGCCGCGGACAGGGGGCGCGGAGCAATCAGCCCCAGCATTTT
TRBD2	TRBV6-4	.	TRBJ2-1	CASRGLAGSLGAYNEQFF	TGTGCCAGCAGGGGACTAGCGGGGAGCCTGGGGGCGTACAATGAGCAGTTCTTC
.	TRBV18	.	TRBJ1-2	CASSPTGLQLYGYTF	TGTGCCAGCTCACCAACGGGCCTGCAGTTGTATGGCTACACCTTC
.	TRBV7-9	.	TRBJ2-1	CASSLRQRKNSIPYNEQFF	TGTGCCAGCAGCTTACGGCAGCGGAAAAACAGTATCCCCTACAATGAGCAGTTCTTC
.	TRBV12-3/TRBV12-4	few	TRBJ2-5	CASSSPGVGGRKETQYF	TGTGCCAGCAGCTCCCCGGGGGTGGGGGGACGTAAAGAGACCCAGTACTTC
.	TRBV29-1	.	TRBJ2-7	CSVRVSEQYF	TGCAGCGTGAGGGTCTCCGAGCAGTACTTC
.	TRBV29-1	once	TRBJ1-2	CSVWSKPATSYGYTF	TGCAGCGTTTGGAGTAAACCTGCGACGTCCTATGGCTACACCTTC
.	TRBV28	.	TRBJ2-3	CASSSRSDASTDTQYF	TGTGCCAGCAGTTCTCGAAGCGACGCTAGCACAGATACGCAGTATTTT
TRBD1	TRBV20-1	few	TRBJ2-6	CSARAPGQGSGANVLTF	TGCAGTGCTAGAGCGCCGGGACAGGGGTCTGGGGCCAACGTCCTGACTTTC
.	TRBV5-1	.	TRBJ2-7	CASSYDGTLNEQYF	TGCGCCAGCAGCTACGACGGGACACTAAACGAGCAGTACTTC
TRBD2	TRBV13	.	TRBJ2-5	CASRPREGKKETQYF	TGTGCCAGCAGACCTAGGGAGGGTAAAAAAGAGACCCAGTACTTC
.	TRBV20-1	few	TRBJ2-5	CSAREVGEQETQYF	TGCAGTGCTAGAGAGGTGGGGGAGCAAGAGACCCAGTACTTC
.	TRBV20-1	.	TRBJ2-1	CSASFGSYNEQFF	TGCAGTGCTAGTTTCGGGTCCTACAATGAGCAGTTCTTC
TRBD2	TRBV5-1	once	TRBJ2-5	CASSWTGTSGETQYF	TGCGCCAGCAGCTGGACAGGGACTAGCGGAGAGACCCAGTACTTC
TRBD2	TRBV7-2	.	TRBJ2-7	CASSLSPGLAGEQYF	TGTGCCAGCAGCTTATCTCCGGGACTAGCGGGAGAGCAGTACTTC
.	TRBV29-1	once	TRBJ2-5	CSVFLEEETQYF	TGCAGCGTCTTCCTAGAGGAAGAGACCCAGTACTTC
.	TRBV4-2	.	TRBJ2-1	CASSQEAGYDEQFF	TGTGCCAGCAGCCAGGAAGCAGGGTACGATGAGCAGTTCTTC
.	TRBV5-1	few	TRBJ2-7	CASSPRTDSIYEQYF	TGCGCCAGCAGCCCACGGACAGATTCAATCTACGAGCAGTACTTC